This T cell receptor (beta chain) was observed in a study of cytomegalovirus exposure and HLA in healthy donors. This clone was detected only a few times. The PCR made use of 60 Vbeta and 13 Jbeta primers. Assay used: immunoSEQ multiplex PCR; TCRdb lists only in-frame clones, some missing. The table includes about 160,000 clones, roughly 80% detected once. The sample taken for sequencing was PBMCs. This clonotype was obtained from a man aged 18 to 29 in good health and CMV-seropositive.

This CDR3 reads CASSVGAGVGETQYF. The CDR3, as DNA: TGTGCCAGCAGCGTAGGAGCGGGAGTAGGAGAGACCCAGTACTTC. The chain is built from TRBV9 and TRBJ2-5, with 8 bases lining up with TRBD2. V dropped 0 bases and J dropped 4; count of bases not matched to a gene: 5. In germline, CDR1 is SGDLS, CDR2 YYNGEE. The CDR3 spans 15 residues.